The clone carrying this T cell receptor (beta chain) has only a few counts. Total RNA was isolated from each sample in quantities of at least 6 micrograms. This entry is derived from a study of blood T cells in healthy people across ages. A sample-barcoded 5' primer and a J-beta primer mix were used in a second PCR of about 7 to 11 cycles. A tag from a template-switch adaptor with 12 random nucleotides marked each cDNA molecule. One entry per CDR3 protein results from TCRdb running MiXCR on the 5' RACE reads. In the table there are over 600,000 distinct CDR3 sequences, approximately 53% of which are singletons. The germline gives CDR1 LNHNV, CDR2 YYDKDF (reference sequence). This CDR3 contains 16 residues.

The gene calls are TRBV15 and TRBJ2-4, with 7 bases aligning to TRBD2. Gene TRBJ2-5 matches the end of the DNA better, so the J call may be wrong. The sequence came from a man aged 40-55 years in good health. The sequenced sample consisted of blood. The CDR3 reads CATSRSLERGQETQYF. CDR3 bases: TGTGCCACCAGCAGATCGCTAGAGCGGGGCCAAGAGACCCAGTACTTC.